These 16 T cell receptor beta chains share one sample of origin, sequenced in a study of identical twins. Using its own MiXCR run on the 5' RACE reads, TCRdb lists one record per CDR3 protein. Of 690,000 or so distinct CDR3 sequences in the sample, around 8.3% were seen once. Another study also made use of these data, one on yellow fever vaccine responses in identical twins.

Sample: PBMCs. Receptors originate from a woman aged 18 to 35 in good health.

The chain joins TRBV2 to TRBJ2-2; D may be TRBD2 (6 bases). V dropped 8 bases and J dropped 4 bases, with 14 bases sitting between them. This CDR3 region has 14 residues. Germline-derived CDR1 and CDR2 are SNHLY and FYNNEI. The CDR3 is CASALATGTGELFF. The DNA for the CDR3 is TGTGCCAGCGCTCTAGCGACGGGCACCGGGGAGCTGTTTTTT.

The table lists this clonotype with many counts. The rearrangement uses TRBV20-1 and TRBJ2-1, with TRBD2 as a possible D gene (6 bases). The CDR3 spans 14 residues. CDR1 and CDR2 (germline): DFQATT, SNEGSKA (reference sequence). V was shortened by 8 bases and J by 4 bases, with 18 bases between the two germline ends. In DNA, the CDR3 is TGCAGTCCATGGGGGGATGACTCATACAATGAGCAGTTCTTC. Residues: CSPWGDDSYNEQFF.

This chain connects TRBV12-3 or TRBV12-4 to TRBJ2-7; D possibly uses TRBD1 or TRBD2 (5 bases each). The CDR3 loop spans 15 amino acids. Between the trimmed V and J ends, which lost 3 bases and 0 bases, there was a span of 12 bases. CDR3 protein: CASSFSPGSSYEQYF. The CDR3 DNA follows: TGTGCCAGCAGTTTCTCCCCAGGGAGCTCCTACGAGCAGTACTTC.

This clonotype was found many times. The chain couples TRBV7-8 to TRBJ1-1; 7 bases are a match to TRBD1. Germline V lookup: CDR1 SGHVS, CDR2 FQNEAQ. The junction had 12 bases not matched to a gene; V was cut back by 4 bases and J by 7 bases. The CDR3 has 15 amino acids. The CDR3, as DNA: TGTGCCAGCAGCTCACCCGGGACAGCCGAACTTGAAGCTTTCTTT. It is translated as CASSSPGTAELEAFF.

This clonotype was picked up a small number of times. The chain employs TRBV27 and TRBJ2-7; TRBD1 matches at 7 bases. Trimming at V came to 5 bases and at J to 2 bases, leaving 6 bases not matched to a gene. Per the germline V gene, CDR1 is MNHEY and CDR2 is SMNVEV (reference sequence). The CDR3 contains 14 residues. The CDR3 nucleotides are TGTGCCAGCAGTCCAGGACAGGTCCCCTACGAGCAGTACTTC. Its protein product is CASSPGQVPYEQYF.

Here the CDR3 DNA reads TGTGCCAGCAGCAGTGGGACATCTTCACCCCTCCACTTT. Encoded protein: CASSSGTSSPLHF. The chain employs TRBV7-3 and TRBJ1-6, with a possible D match to TRBD1 (6 bases). The CDR3 length is 13 residues. Trimming pared 5 bases from V and 9 bases from J, leaving 11 bases between. Per the germline V gene, CDR1 is SGHTA and CDR2 is FQGTGA. The variable domain in full, completed from reference TRBV7-3 and TRBJ1-6, reads GAGVSQTPSNKVTEKGKYVELRCDPISGHTALYWYRQSLGQGPEFLIYFQGTGAADDSGLPNDRFFAVRPEGSVSTLKIQRTERGDSAVYLCASSSGTSSPLHFGNGTRLTVT.

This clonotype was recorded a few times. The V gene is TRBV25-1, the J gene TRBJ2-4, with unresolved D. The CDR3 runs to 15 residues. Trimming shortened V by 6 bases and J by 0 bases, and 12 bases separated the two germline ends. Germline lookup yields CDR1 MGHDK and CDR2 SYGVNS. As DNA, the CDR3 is TGTGCCAGCAGGTGTTATCCGGTAGCCAAAAACATTCAGTACTTC. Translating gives CASRCYPVAKNIQYF.

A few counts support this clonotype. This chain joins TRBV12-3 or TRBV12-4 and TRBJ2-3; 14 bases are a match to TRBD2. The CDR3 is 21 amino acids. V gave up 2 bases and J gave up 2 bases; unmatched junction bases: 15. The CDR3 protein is CASSLPPGLAGVLAPTDTQYF. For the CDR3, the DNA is TGTGCCAGCAGTTTACCCCCGGGACTAGCGGGAGTATTGGCCCCCACAGATACGCAGTATTTT.

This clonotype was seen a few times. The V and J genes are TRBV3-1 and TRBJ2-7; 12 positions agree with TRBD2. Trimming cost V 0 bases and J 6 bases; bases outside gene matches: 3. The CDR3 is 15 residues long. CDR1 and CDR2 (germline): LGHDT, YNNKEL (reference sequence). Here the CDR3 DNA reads TGTGCCAGCAGCCAAGAACTAGCGGGGGGAGCCGAGCAGTACTTC. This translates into CASSQELAGGAEQYF.

The CDR3 sequence is CASSLNRDAAQYF. The CDR3 region has the DNA TGTGCCAGCAGTTTAAACAGGGACGCGGCGCAGTACTTC. The genes are TRBV6-5 and TRBJ2-7; a possible D gene is TRBD1 (6 bases). Germline V gene lookup returns CDR1 MNHEY and CDR2 SVGAGI. The V end lost 4 bases, the J end lost 9 bases, and 16 bases lay between the germline ends. The CDR3 has 13 amino acids.

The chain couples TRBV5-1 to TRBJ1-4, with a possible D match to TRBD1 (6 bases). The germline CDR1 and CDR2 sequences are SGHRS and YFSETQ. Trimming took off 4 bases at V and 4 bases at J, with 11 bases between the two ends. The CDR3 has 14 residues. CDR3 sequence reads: CASSATGFNEKLFF. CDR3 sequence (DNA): TGCGCCAGCAGCGCGACAGGCTTTAATGAAAAACTGTTTTTT.

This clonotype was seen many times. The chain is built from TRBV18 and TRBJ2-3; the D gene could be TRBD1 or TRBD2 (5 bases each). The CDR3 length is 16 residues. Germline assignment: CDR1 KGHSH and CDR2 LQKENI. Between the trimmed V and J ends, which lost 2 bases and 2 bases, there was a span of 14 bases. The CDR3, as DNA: TGTGCCAGCTCACCAACGGCATCCGGGGCCACAGATACGCAGTATTTT. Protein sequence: CASSPTASGATDTQYF.

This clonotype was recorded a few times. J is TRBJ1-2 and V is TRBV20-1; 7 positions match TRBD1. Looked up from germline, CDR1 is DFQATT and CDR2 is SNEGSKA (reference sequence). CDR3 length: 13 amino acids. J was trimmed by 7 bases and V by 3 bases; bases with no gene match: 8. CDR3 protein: CSASEQGRGGYTF. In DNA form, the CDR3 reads TGCAGTGCTAGTGAACAGGGGAGGGGTGGCTACACCTTC.

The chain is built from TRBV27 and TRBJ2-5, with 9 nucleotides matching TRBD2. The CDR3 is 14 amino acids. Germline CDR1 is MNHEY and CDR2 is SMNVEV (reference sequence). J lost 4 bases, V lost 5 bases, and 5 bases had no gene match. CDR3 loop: CASSLAGLLETQYF. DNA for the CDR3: TGTGCCAGCAGTCTAGCGGGACTTCTAGAGACCCAGTACTTC.

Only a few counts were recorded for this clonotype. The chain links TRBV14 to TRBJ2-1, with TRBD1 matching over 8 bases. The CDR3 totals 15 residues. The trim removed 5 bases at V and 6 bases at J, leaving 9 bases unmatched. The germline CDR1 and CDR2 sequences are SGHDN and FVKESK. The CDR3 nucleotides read TGTGCCAGCAGCTTACGGACAGGGATACGCAATGAGCAGTTCTTC. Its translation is CASSLRTGIRNEQFF. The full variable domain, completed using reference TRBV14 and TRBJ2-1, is EAGVTQFPSHSVIEKGQTVTLRCDPISGHDNLYWYRRVMGKEIKFLLHFVKESKQDESGMPNNRFLAERTGGTYSTLKVQPAELEDSGVYFCASSLRTGIRNEQFFGPGTRLTVL.

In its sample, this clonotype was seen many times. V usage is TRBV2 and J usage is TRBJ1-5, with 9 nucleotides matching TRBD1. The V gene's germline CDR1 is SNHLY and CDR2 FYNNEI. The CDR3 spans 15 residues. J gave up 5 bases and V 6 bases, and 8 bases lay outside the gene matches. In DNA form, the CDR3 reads TGTGCCAGCAGGATACAGGGGGCCTTCGATCAGCCCCAGCATTTT. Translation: CASRIQGAFDQPQHF.